The 31 T cell receptor beta chains given below trace back to one sample, sequenced in a study of T cells expressing NK-cell markers. TCRdb reanalyzed the 5' RACE reads and collapses them to one entry per CDR3 protein, without DNA. Across some 600,000 distinct CDR3 sequences, the top ten clones capture approximately 3.6% of the sample. The source material was blood T cells: a sorted CD56 or NKG2C T cell subset, CD4+ or CD8+ T cells, or bulk PBMC T cells (not recorded which). The receptors here all came from a man aged 18 to 29 in good health.

The chain has TRBV6-5 and TRBJ1-4; TCRdb's D call, TRBD1, is unchecked because there is no DNA. This CDR3 region has 17 residues. CDR1 is MNHEY, CDR2 SVGAGI, per germline. The CDR3 loop reads CASSYGQLVATNEKLFF.

V gene TRBV29-1 combines with J gene TRBJ2-1; TCRdb's D gene call, TRBD2, goes unchecked for lack of DNA. The CDR3 contains 16 residues. Per the germline V gene, CDR1 is SQVTM and CDR2 is ANQGSEA. The CDR3 loop is CSVEDPGLAGTNEQFF.

The chain joins TRBV3-1 to TRBJ1-3. Germline lookup yields CDR1 LGHDT and CDR2 YNNKEL (reference sequence). The CDR3 length is 14 residues. The CDR3 reads CASSQPLPVGTIYF.

The V call is TRBV27, the J call TRBJ2-7; TCRdb returns TRBD1, unconfirmable since there is no DNA. This CDR3 region has 15 residues. The germline V gene has CDR1 MNHEY and CDR2 SMNVEV (reference sequence). CDR3 in amino acids: CASSGDGQPQYEQYF.

The chain has TRBV20-1 and TRBJ1-6; TCRdb's D call of TRBD1 is untestable without DNA. Germline-derived CDR1 and CDR2 are DFQATT and SNEGSKA (reference sequence). The CDR3 consists of 15 residues. The CDR3 spells CSARSLRMGDSPLHF.

This chain links TRBV20-1 with TRBJ2-3; TCRdb's assignment of TRBD1 cannot be checked, as there is no DNA. CDR1 is DFQATT and CDR2 is SNEGSKA in the germline V gene (reference sequence). The CDR3 extends over 15 amino acids. The CDR3 loop is CSAEEVQGRGDTQYF.

This chain's CDR3 is CASKGEGTDTQYF. The V call is TRBV24-1, the J call TRBJ2-3. The CDR3 is 13 residues long. Germline V gene data show CDR1 as KGHDR and CDR2 as SFDVKD.

This chain uses TRBV6-5 with TRBJ1-4; no DNA is available, so the TRBD1 call from TCRdb remains unchecked. Germline V CDR1 and CDR2: MNHEY, SVGAGI. The CDR3 totals 13 residues. The CDR3 sequence: CASRAGTALKLFF.

The genes are TRBV6-2 or TRBV6-3 and TRBJ2-7; lacking DNA, the TRBD1 call made by TCRdb goes unchecked. CDR1 is MNHEY and CDR2 is SVGEGT in the germline V gene. The CDR3 is 12 residues long. The CDR3 reads CASSYEGQSAHF.

V gene TRBV4-2 combines with J gene TRBJ1-1; TCRdb proposes TRBD1, but this gene call is untestable without DNA. CDR1 and CDR2 from the germline V gene are LGHNA and YNFKEQ. The CDR3 is 15 amino acids. The CDR3 sequence is CASSRPFQGNVEAFF.

The chain joins TRBV6-5 to TRBJ1-2; TCRdb proposes TRBD1, but this gene call is untestable without DNA. Per germline, CDR1 MNHEY and CDR2 SVGAGI. The CDR3 contains 14 residues. CDR3 residues: CASSSTGPDYGYTF.

The chain has TRBV7-2 and TRBJ1-2; TCRdb names TRBD1, which stays unverified in the absence of DNA. The germline V gene has CDR1 SGHTA and CDR2 FQGNSA. CDR3 length: 16 amino acids. The CDR3 loop is CASSSKQTGRIYGYTF.

The chain uses TRBV6-1 and TRBJ2-7; TCRdb returns TRBD1, unconfirmable since there is no DNA. This CDR3 is 14 amino acids long. Germline assignment: CDR1 MNHNS and CDR2 SASEGT. The CDR3 region is CASSEQGRNYEQYF.

The chain couples TRBV6-1 to TRBJ1-6; absent DNA, TCRdb's TRBD1 call cannot be checked. Per the germline V gene, CDR1 is MNHNS and CDR2 is SASEGT. There are 16 residues in the CDR3. The chain's CDR3 is CASRRTGSSYNSPLHF.

V usage is TRBV28 and J usage is TRBJ1-2. Germline loops: CDR1 MDHEN, CDR2 SYDVKM. The CDR3 has 12 residues. CDR3 in amino acids: CASGGSNYGYTF.

V usage is TRBV10-3 and J usage is TRBJ2-7; the TCRdb call, TRBD2, lacks DNA for checking. The CDR3 consists of 14 residues. Germline V gives CDR1 ENHRY, CDR2 SYGVKD. The CDR3 spells CAISDPGLSYEQYF.

V is TRBV9 and J is TRBJ2-1. The V gene's germline CDR1 is SGDLS and CDR2 YYNGEE. This CDR3 is 13 amino acids long. The CDR3 reads CASERELNNEQFF.

V and J are TRBV18 and TRBJ2-1; TCRdb's assignment of TRBD2 cannot be checked, as there is no DNA. CDR3 size: 14 residues. CDR1 KGHSH and CDR2 LQKENI come from the germline V gene. The CDR3 region is CASSPPGRDNEQFF.

The chain joins TRBV20-1 to TRBJ2-7; TCRdb returns TRBD1, unconfirmable since there is no DNA. Germline CDR1 reads DFQATT; CDR2 reads SNEGSKA (reference sequence). This CDR3 spans 14 amino acids. The CDR3 loop is CSAADRFLNYEQYF.

The chain recombines TRBV6-5 with TRBJ2-1. The germline V gene encodes CDR1 MNHEY and CDR2 SVGAGI. The CDR3 has 15 amino acids. The CDR3 sequence: CASSYSVGSYNEQFF.

This chain uses TRBV25-1 with TRBJ2-1; TCRdb selects TRBD2, and the lack of DNA leaves this call unchecked. Germline V gene data show CDR1 as MGHDK and CDR2 as SYGVNS. The CDR3 loop spans 16 amino acids. CDR3 loop: CASTSPSGILLVEQFF.

The chain couples TRBV12-3 or TRBV12-4 to TRBJ2-1; TCRdb lists TRBD2, though no DNA is available to test this call. The CDR3 covers 16 residues. Here the CDR3 reads CASSSGSLAGANEQFF.

This chain links TRBV29-1 with TRBJ2-7; no DNA is available, so the TRBD1 call from TCRdb remains unchecked. In germline, CDR1 is SQVTM, CDR2 ANQGSEA. The CDR3 contains 13 residues. The CDR3 is CSASGQGSYEQYF.

The V gene is TRBV5-1, the J gene TRBJ2-1; TCRdb indicates TRBD2, and absent DNA this call remains unverified. This CDR3 is 16 amino acids long. The germline CDR1 and CDR2 sequences are SGHRS and YFSETQ. CDR3 residues: CASSLGASGFTNEQFF.

J is TRBJ2-7 and V is TRBV29-1; TCRdb names TRBD2, which stays unverified in the absence of DNA. The CDR3 loop spans 13 amino acids. The V gene's germline CDR1 is SQVTM and CDR2 ANQGSEA. CDR3 in amino acids: CSAGTTLLHEQYF.

This chain joins TRBV20-1 and TRBJ2-7. CDR3 size: 13 residues. From germline, CDR1 is DFQATT and CDR2 SNEGSKA (reference sequence). The chain's CDR3 is CSARDPANYEQYF.

The rearrangement joins TRBV15 to TRBJ2-1; TCRdb picks TRBD1, but there is no DNA to check that call. The CDR3 has 17 amino acids. Germline CDR1 is LNHNV and CDR2 is YYDKDF (reference sequence). CDR3 amino acids: CATSSYSGAMDDNEQFF.

The chain carries TRBV12-3 or TRBV12-4 and TRBJ1-4; TCRdb designates TRBD1, a call that cannot be tested without DNA. The CDR3 totals 13 residues. CDR3 protein: CASSRDLIEKLFF.

This CDR3 is CASSQDLLSGTYNEQFF. The chain is built from TRBV4-2 and TRBJ2-1. Looked up from germline, CDR1 is LGHNA and CDR2 is YNFKEQ. This CDR3 is 17 amino acids long.

The CDR3 is CSVRRGLNEKLFF. V is TRBV29-1 and J is TRBJ1-4; no DNA is available, so the TRBD1 call from TCRdb remains unchecked. The CDR3 contains 13 residues. Germline V gene data show CDR1 as SQVTM and CDR2 as ANQGSEA.

V is TRBV9 and J is TRBJ2-1. CDR1 and CDR2 (germline): SGDLS, YYNGEE. The CDR3 has 15 amino acids. This chain's CDR3 is CASSVKGDSYNEQFF.